This record covers a single TCR beta chain. This receptor's antigen is unknown. It has no much larger one-base neighbor in the sample; base qualities were not kept. Single viable CD3+CD4+CD8-CD45RO+ cells were sorted as memory CD4+ T cells on a FACSAria II. CMV serostatus was determined with a Roche Elecsys assay detecting serum IgG against CMV pp150, pp28, p38 and p52. After the samples were thawed, total CD4+ T cells were enriched through positive selection using CD4 magnetic microbeads. Samples originated from another study that specifically interrogated the CD4+ T cell memory repertoire. Peripheral blood mononuclear cells were isolated and cryopreserved according to standard operating procedures, and serum was stored at -80 degrees C. CD3-PerCP (BW264/56), CD4-APC (RPA-T4), CD45RO-PE (UCHT1) and CD8-Pacific Orange (3B5) antibodies were used for staining, and non-viable cells were excluded with Sytox blue.

The source of the sample is a study of memory CD4+ T cells and cytomegalovirus serostatus (dated by TCRdb to between 2019 and 2020). Regarding the study in general: A total of around 35 healthy Belgian adults, of whom 9 were CMV seropositive and approximately 24 were CMV seronegative, were included in the cohort. To replicate a published TCR-based CMV serostatus classifier, the study sequenced CD4+ memory TCRbeta repertoires from a Belgian cohort whose cytomegalovirus serostatus was known.

The Quick-DNA Microprep Kit was used to extract genomic DNA from the sorted cells. Amplification of TCRbeta DNA was done with the immunoSEQ hsTCRbeta kit, following the protocol from the manufacturer. An Illumina MiSeq instrument was used to sequence the TCRbeta libraries. In the original analysis: Following removal of out-of-frame sequences, a few million distinct TCRbeta sequences were retained, with an average of roughly 70,000 per individual. Each individual was scored using the number of around 150 previously reported CMV-associated TCRbeta sequences that the individual carried and the total number of productive distinct TCRbeta sequences. A beta-binomial model was reimplemented in Python, and random forests from scikit-learn, run with default parameters, were trained on data from the US cohort. On the Belgian cohort, classifier performance was reported as the median AUC, along with percentile confidence intervals, across 10,000 bootstrap iterations. TCRdb took over this immuneACCESS table, retaining in-frame rearrangements with V and J assigned. Such tables are incomplete; in checked studies, under half of the missing clones stem from an unresolved V gene, and the remainder is unexplained. V and J calls plus clone size are reproduced from that table; the DNA served to infer D and trimming. In all, the sample holds about 62,000 clones, and roughly three quarters of those were seen once. The ten top clones hold around 4.3% of the sample.

Measured from the cysteine to the phenylalanine, the CDR3 is 17 residues long. Only the CDR3 portion is preserved as DNA: 51 bases, with reading frame beginning at the first base. The germline V gene provides CDR1 LGHNT and CDR2 FRNRAP. A distance of 14 bases separates the germline ends of V and J, which lose 2 bases and 0 bases respectively. What the research found in general, with its limitations: For CMV serostatus prediction, a median bootstrapped AUC of 0.95 was reached with the original framework, and a median bootstrapped AUC of roughly 0.92 was reached with a US-trained random forest. Only CD4+CD45RO+ memory cells were sequenced, in contrast to the original study, which included naive and memory CD4+ and CD8+ populations. Of fewer than 200 previously reported CMV-associated TCRbeta sequences, over 65 appeared in the CD4+ memory repertoires, each in one to five individuals. The results were interpreted as suggesting that the CMV-associated TCR signature is mostly present in the CD4+ memory repertoire. On the Belgian cohort, the classifier based on the original framework reached a median bootstrapped AUC of roughly 0.94, with a 95% CI of 0.76-1.00.

Sequenced input: memory CD4+ T cells from blood. The V gene is TRBV12-5 and the J gene is TRBJ2-4; the D gene cannot be resolved reliably. This TCR derives from an adult in good health and CMV-seropositive. The CDR3 here reads CASGLTPGSLAKNIQYF. The DNA is as follows: TGTGCTAGTGGTTTGACCCCTGGATCTCTAGCCAAAAACATTCAGTACTTC. When the CDR3 is completed using the reference TRBV12-5 and TRBJ2-4 genes on either side, the full variable domain is DARVTQTPRHKVTEMGQEVTMRCQPILGHNTVFWYRQTMMQGLELLAYFRNRAPLDDSGMPKDRFSAEMPDATLATLKIQPSEPRDSAVYFCASGLTPGSLAKNIQYFGAGTRLSVL.